These 14 T cell receptor beta chains were sequenced from one sample in a study of T-cell reconstitution after alpha-beta-depleted transplantation in children. Molecular barcoding with unique molecular identifiers was used for the TCRbeta library. TCRdb reprocessed the PCR reads via MiXCR and lists one record per CDR3 protein. This sample has some 590,000 distinct CDR3 sequences, with roughly 10% found just once. Sequences were derived from PBMCs from the stem cell graft donor, sampled from the stem cell graft. Receptors were obtained from a human donor who donated a stem cell graft to a child with acute myeloid leukemia.

The chain combines TRBV2 with TRBJ2-7; the match to TRBD1 covers 8 bases. The CDR3 has 15 residues. Germline V lookup: CDR1 SNHLY, CDR2 FYNNEI. V gave up 10 bases and J gave up 4 bases; unmatched junction bases: 15. The CDR3 spells CATTTGDRGIYEQYF. The CDR3, as DNA: TGTGCCACCACAACCGGAGACAGGGGAATATACGAGCAGTACTTC.

This clonotype was observed many times. The chain joins TRBV11-2 to TRBJ2-5; no definite D call. V was shortened by 3 bases and J by 2 bases, with 13 bases between the two germline ends. CDR1 SGHAT and CDR2 FQNNGV come from the germline V gene. CDR3 length: 15 amino acids. The chain's CDR3 is CASSFSGTSQETQYF. CDR3 bases: TGTGCCAGCAGCTTTTCTGGCACATCTCAAGAGACCCAGTACTTC.

This clonotype has more than one count but fewer than ten. The chain employs TRBV5-1 and TRBJ2-1, with D possibly being TRBD2 (5 bases). The CDR3 has 16 residues. Germline values: CDR1 SGHRS, CDR2 YFSETQ. V was trimmed by 2 bases and J by 2 bases, leaving 14 bases between them. As DNA, the CDR3 is TGCGCCAGCAGCTTAGGACTCCTTTTGGCCTACAATGAGCAGTTCTTC. This encodes CASSLGLLLAYNEQFF.

This clonotype was recorded a few times. CDR3 bases: TGTGCCAGCAGCGCCAGGACTCCTATAGGCGGGGAGCTGTTTTTT. Its translation: CASSARTPIGGELFF. The chain couples TRBV9 to TRBJ2-2; TRBD2 might be the D (5 bases). Germline-derived CDR1 and CDR2 are SGDLS and YYNGEE. The CDR3 sequence is 15 residues long. Trimming shortened V by 3 bases and J by 7 bases, and 16 bases separated the two germline ends.

This clonotype was recorded a few times. The V gene is TRBV30, the J gene TRBJ1-2; D is perhaps TRBD1 (5 bases). Germline-derived CDR1 and CDR2 are GTSNPN and SVGIG (reference sequence). Trimming pared 4 bases from V and 7 bases from J, leaving 22 bases between. This CDR3 comprises 15 residues. The CDR3 DNA is TGTGCCTGGACGCAGGGCCAAGAGTCGGTATCTGGCTACACCTTC. As protein: CAWTQGQESVSGYTF.

The rearrangement links TRBV11-2 to TRBJ2-5; D not resolved. The CDR3 runs to 13 residues. Germline CDR1 reads SGHAT; CDR2 reads FQNNGV. V gave up 3 bases and J gave up 3 bases, with 8 bases separating them. Here the CDR3 reads CASSFRSKETQYF. The CDR3 DNA reads TGTGCCAGCAGCTTTAGATCCAAAGAGACCCAGTACTTC.

This clonotype occurred many times. This sequence joins TRBV7-2 and TRBJ2-3; D is undetermined. V was cut by 0 bases and J by 0 bases, with 7 bases left in between. Per germline, CDR1 SGHTA and CDR2 FQGNSA. The CDR3 contains 15 residues. CDR3 protein: CASSLAPVSTDTQYF. The CDR3 nucleotides read TGTGCCAGCAGCTTAGCGCCCGTGAGCACAGATACGCAGTATTTT.

There are many counts of this clonotype. The V call is TRBV29-1, the J call TRBJ2-4; D is possibly TRBD1 (6 bases). Per the germline V gene, CDR1 is SQVTM and CDR2 is ANQGSEA. The CDR3 is made up of 13 amino acids. Deletions cut 6 bases from V and 3 bases from J, with 12 bases between. In DNA form, the CDR3 reads TGCAGCGTCGGGGAAGGGGGCAAAAACATTCAGTACTTC. The encoded protein is CSVGEGGKNIQYF.

The sample holds many counts of this clonotype. This chain uses TRBV5-1 with TRBJ2-2; D is possibly TRBD1 (6 bases). Trimming left V 0 bases short and J 2 bases short, with 11 bases between. From germline, CDR1 is SGHRS and CDR2 YFSETQ. This CDR3 contains 16 residues. CDR3 in amino acids: CASSLVGDINTGELFF. The DNA of the CDR3 is TGCGCCAGCAGCTTGGTGGGGGACATAAACACCGGGGAGCTGTTTTTT.

This clonotype was counted a few times. The chain couples TRBV5-1 to TRBJ2-1; either TRBD1 or TRBD2 may supply D (5 bases each). CDR3 length: 14 amino acids. V was pared by 0 bases and J by 7 bases, with 11 bases between. Germline assignment: CDR1 SGHRS and CDR2 YFSETQ. The CDR3 DNA is TGCGCCAGCAGCTTGGGAGGGTGGGGGAATGAGCAGTTCTTC. Protein sequence: CASSLGGWGNEQFF.

A word on this clonotype: A much larger clone lies one base from this, so it may be a read error. The V and J genes are TRBV2 and TRBJ2-1; D is unclear. The germline CDR1 and CDR2 sequences are SNHLY and FYNNEI. The CDR3 spans 13 residues. The CDR3 protein is CASSEGFGNEQVF. The DNA for the CDR3 is TGTGCCAGCAGTGAAGGGTTTGGAAATGAGCAGGTCTTC.

This clonotype was found a few times. CDR3: CATSDLTSGGNRGTGELFF. In DNA, the CDR3 is TGTGCCACCAGTGACCTGACTAGCGGGGGCAACAGGGGCACCGGGGAGCTGTTTTTT. The chain carries TRBV24-1 and TRBJ2-2; 12 bases are a match to TRBD2. The CDR3 length is 19 residues. The J segment lost 4 bases and the V segment lost 4 bases, leaving 12 bases of the junction unmatched. Per the germline V gene, CDR1 is KGHDR and CDR2 is SFDVKD.

This clonotype was counted between two and nine times. The chain combines TRBV2 with TRBJ2-3; a possible D gene is TRBD2 (6 bases). The germline CDR1 and CDR2 sequences are SNHLY and FYNNEI. The CDR3 is 11 residues long. With 9 bases removed from V and 7 bases from J, the gap between germline ends came to 11 bases. DNA for the CDR3: TGTGCCAGTACACGGGAGAATACGCAGTATTTT. As protein: CASTRENTQYF.

Many counts were recorded for this clonotype. This rearrangement joins TRBV27 to TRBJ2-1; 7 bases align to TRBD2. This CDR3 contains 15 residues. Per germline, CDR1 MNHEY and CDR2 SMNVEV (reference sequence). V was pared by 2 bases and J by 7 bases, with 8 bases of the junction left unmatched. This CDR3 is CASSLRGGVGNEQFF. The CDR3 DNA sequence: TGTGCCAGCAGTTTACGGGGAGGGGTGGGGAATGAGCAGTTCTTC.